This TCR beta chain was obtained from a study of T cells in Graves' hyperthyroidism and ophthalmopathy. This clonotype showed up many times. The antigen is unknown. Disease lasting under 3 months, a NOSPECS grade of at least 4, and a Clinical Activity Score of at least 3 were features of the ophthalmopathy patients. Whole-study results and caveats: The model forecast ophthalmopathy, anticipating it by a median roughly 6.5 months before onset.

The V gene's germline CDR1 is SGHRS and CDR2 YFSETQ. The germline V and J ends were trimmed by 4 bases and 2 bases, with 18 bases remaining between them. The CDR3 loop spans 17 amino acids. RNA transcripts were the template for amplifying TCR beta CDR3 regions. The TCR CDR3 first-round RT-PCR relied on the HTBI primer set. TCRdb independently ran MiXCR on the multiplex PCR reads; one entry per CDR3 protein. The sample lists hundreds of thousands of distinct CDR3 sequences, approximately 15% seen once, with less than 3.5% in the top ten. The source material was blood. The TCR comes from a woman between 40 and 55 years old with Graves' ophthalmopathy. The V call is TRBV5-1, the J call TRBJ2-2, with a weak D call TRBD1 (6 bases). The CDR3 coding sequence is TGCGCCAGCAGCCACGAGATAGGGGGTCCAAACACCGGGGAGCTGTTTTTT. Translation: CASSHEIGGPNTGELFF.